This T cell receptor beta chain emerged from a study of T cell repertoires in cytomegalovirus infection (dated by TCRdb to between 2019 and 2020). Broadly, across the study: Alongside well-studied HLA-B-restricted epitopes, the peptide stimulations were aimed at recently identified HLA-C-restricted CMV epitopes, whose presentation resists viral immunomodulation. The HLA type of each donor mattered for the analysis, because public TCR beta signatures pointed to carriage of CMV infection along with the matching HLA type. Findings and caveats that apply to the study as a whole: In both this cohort and an independent roughly 350-donor cohort, the cumulative frequency of public TCR beta family members distinguished carriers of CMV infection plus the relevant HLA type. The ex vivo response was dominated by HLA-C-restricted CMV-specific TCR beta clonotypes, which also provided the single most frequent clonotype in two of eight donors.

This sample's treatment or condition label indicates: in vitro stimulation with specific CMV peptide epitopes to enrich CMV-specific T cells. Comment on this clonotype: The antigen this receptor binds is unknown. Base qualities are not recorded, but no much larger clone differs from it by a single base.

Instrument on record: Illumina HiSeq 1500. TCRdb trimmed the raw reads at Q25, called clones with MiXCR and kept productive beta chains. Each record represents a unique CDR3 protein, reported with the most common genes and DNA among its rows. The sample table lists approximately 76,000 distinct CDR3 sequences, 35% to 45% of them with a count of one. The top ten constitute 80% to 95% of the sample. The CDR3, from cysteine to phenylalanine, totals 12 residues. The only DNA kept is the CDR3, 36 bases in frame from the first base. CDR1 is given as MDHEN and CDR2 as SYDVKM, both from the germline V gene. The junction shows trimming of 2 bases on V and 7 bases on J, plus 3 bases between the germline ends.

Recombination joined TRBV28 with TRBJ1-6, with no reliable assignment of the D segment. The source material was CD8+ T cells from cultured PBMCs, sampled from culture after CMV antigen stimulation. The receptor comes from a human donor in good health (CMV status not recorded). Some clones in this sample may be carry-over from other donors' samples. The nucleotide sequence is given as TGTGCCAGCAGTTTACAGAATTCACCCCTCCACTTT. It codes for CASSLQNSPLHF.